These 9 T cell receptor beta chains originate from one sample sequenced in a study of T cell changes during pregnancy in multiple sclerosis. The data were produced by immunoSEQ multiplex PCR, yet TCRdb's version contains in-frame clones alone and is incomplete. The sample comprises approximately 27,000 clones, approximately 90% of which are singletons, and roughly 0.74% rests with the top ten. The source was CD4+ T cells from peripheral blood mononuclear cells, collected in the first trimester of pregnancy. The receptors stem from a female donor with multiple sclerosis, enrolled in a pregnancy study.

V and J are TRBV11-1 and TRBJ1-2, with D hard to call. The CDR3 has 13 residues. V dropped 3 bases and J dropped 3 bases, with 8 bases sitting between them. Looked up from germline, CDR1 is SGHAT and CDR2 is FQDESV (reference sequence). CDR3 residues: CASSLDSYYGYTF. DNA of the CDR3: TGTGCCAGCAGCTTGGACTCCTACTATGGCTACACCTTC.

This sequence joins TRBV6-5 and TRBJ1-5; no reliable D call. With 2 bases removed from V and 2 bases from J, the gap between germline ends came to 13 bases. This CDR3 is built from 16 residues. CDR1 and CDR2 from the germline V gene are MNHEY and SVGAGI. CDR3 protein: CASSYTGPQGNQPQHF. DNA for the CDR3: TGTGCCAGCAGTTACACTGGCCCCCAGGGCAATCAGCCCCAGCATTTT.

The chain combines TRBV2 with TRBJ2-5; 7 bases map to TRBD2. The CDR3 is 16 amino acids. Germline assignment: CDR1 SNHLY and CDR2 FYNNEI. With 5 bases clipped from V and 3 bases from J, the junction kept 12 bases outside the gene matches. The CDR3 DNA follows: TGTGCCAGCAGTCCACCCCGGACTAGACTGGAAGAGACCCAGTACTTC. This codes for CASSPPRTRLEETQYF. The entire variable domain, with the rest obtained from reference TRBV2 and TRBJ2-5, is as follows: EPEVTQTPSHQVTQMGQEVILRCVPISNHLYFYWYRQILGQKVEFLVSFYNNEISEKSEIFDDQFSVERPDGSNFTLKIRSTKLEDSAMYFCASSPPRTRLEETQYFGPGTRLLVL.

By frequency in the sample, this clone is medium-sized. The CDR3 region has the DNA TGTGCCAGCAGTCTGAGCGGCGAGCAGTACTTC. It codes for CASSLSGEQYF. The chain links TRBV6-1 to TRBJ2-7, with a weak D call TRBD2 (5 bases). V lost 5 bases and J 6 bases, leaving 8 bases between the germline ends. CDR3 size: 11 residues. Germline CDR1 reads MNHNS; CDR2 reads SASEGT.

The chain joins TRBV5-1 to TRBJ2-5; 7 nucleotides match TRBD1. The CDR3 is 15 residues long. Trimming removed 1 base from V and 2 bases from J; junction bases left unmatched: 5. The V gene's germline CDR1 is SGHRS and CDR2 YFSETQ. The CDR3 DNA reads as TGCGCCAGCAGCTTGTCCCCGACAGGGCAAGAGACCCAGTACTTC. Protein product: CASSLSPTGQETQYF.

This chain uses TRBV5-1 with TRBJ2-3; D possibly corresponds to TRBD1 (5 bases). Germline V gives CDR1 SGHRS, CDR2 YFSETQ. CDR3 size: 16 residues. V was clipped by 4 bases and J by 2 bases, with 17 bases between them. The CDR3 nucleotides are TGCGCCAGCAGCCTCCTCCCCGCAGGGAACACAGATACGCAGTATTTT. Its translation is CASSLLPAGNTDTQYF.

The genes are TRBV9 and TRBJ1-1; 12 bases are a match to TRBD1. CDR1 is SGDLS, CDR2 YYNGEE, per germline. The CDR3 is made up of 17 amino acids. Trimming cost V 4 bases and J 4 bases; bases outside gene matches: 11. The CDR3 DNA follows: TGTGCCAGCAGCTCCTGGGACAGGGGGCCTGACGGCACTGAAGCTTTCTTT. As protein: CASSSWDRGPDGTEAFF.

This clone has only one observation. This chain connects TRBV19 to TRBJ1-6; D is ambiguous. The CDR3 has 12 residues. The V end lost 4 bases, the J end lost 10 bases, and 8 bases lay between the germline ends. The V gene's germline CDR1 is LNHDA and CDR2 SQIVND (reference sequence). CDR3 bases: TGTGCCAGTAGTACGGGTACCTCACCCCTCCACTTT. Its translation: CASSTGTSPLHF.

The rearrangement uses TRBV7-9 and TRBJ1-1, with TRBD1 matching over 9 bases. V lost 7 bases and J lost 0; bases outside the gene matches: 3. This CDR3 has 14 amino acids. The V gene's germline CDR1 is SEHNR and CDR2 FQNEAQ (reference sequence). This CDR3 reads CASKRDRVNTEAFF. The DNA of the CDR3 is TGTGCCAGCAAAAGGGACAGGGTGAACACTGAAGCTTTCTTT.